The source of this T cell receptor (beta chain) is a study of cytomegalovirus exposure and HLA in healthy donors (dated by TCRdb to about 2017). Background for the entire study: According to an earlier analysis of 587 of the donors, about 179 million T cells yielded 117 million unique TCR beta sequences and around 280 Gb of sequence data. HLA typing covered class I and class II loci at four-digit resolution. To decide whether each TCR beta V gene segment behaved as functional or pseudogenic, an earlier analysis of approximately 620 of the donors relied on high-throughput TCR beta sequencing. In the later analysis, no new phenotypic data were used to find candidate immune exposures; instead, reliance was placed on TCR beta sequences and their occurrence across donors. A later genetic analysis used genome-wide SNP genotypes for 398 of the 666 donors, treating that subset as a discovery cohort. A later analysis re-analyzed previously published TCR beta repertoires from approximately 700 donors and added high-resolution HLA genotyping to study TCR occurrence patterns. Across 300 to 400 genotyped donors of the cohort, an average of roughly 250,000 unique TCR beta nucleotide sequences per donor were sequenced, and 15% to 20% of those sequences were non-productive. Four to six DR-DQ haplotypes were handled as single units for association and clustering, since linkage in the cohort was strong. Roughly 300 gigabases of sequencing data and roughly 81 million unique TCR sequences made up an early release that covered nearly 650 HLA-typed donors. Of the 300 to 500 genotyped donors, less than 90% were placed in the genetic ancestry cluster associated with self-reported Caucasian donors. The study used immunosequencing to profile the T cell repertoires of about 670 subjects and linked those repertoires to cytomegalovirus serostatus. A separate validation cohort of about 110 different subjects was used in addition to the 666-subject first cohort. The aim of the study was to test whether cataloging public T cell receptors could identify signatures of past pathogen exposure. Donor age, sex, ethnicity and CMV serostatus were collected together with the repertoire data. Every repertoire in the discovery cohort had been generated on one and the same sequencing platform. The number of donors typed differed by locus, with 629-630 for A, B, C, DRB1 and DQB1, approximately 500 for DQA1, nearly 610 for DPA1, and approximately 470 for DPB1. High-throughput TCR immunosequencing, statistical association of individual TCRs with disease status, and machine learning were combined to predict cytomegalovirus infection status. The full study reports these points: In a later genetic analysis, fewer N-insertions in productive TCRs were reported among donors in an Asian-associated ancestry cluster than the roughly 700-donor mean. Immune exposure information for the cohort was limited to CMV serostatus. Linkage disequilibrium might explain the correlated functional status among segregating V segments, but an unknown experimental factor could not be excluded. In vitro tests confirmed that a few of the cytomegalovirus-associated TCR beta chains recognize cytomegalovirus antigens. In a later analysis, TCR association rates were found to vary across HLA loci, with the most associated TCRs seen for DRB1 alleles and the fewest for HLA-C alleles. A further reported finding was that TCR beta sequences accurately predicted the HLA-A and HLA-B alleles for most subjects in the first cohort. Because some donors lacked HLA typing at each locus, the association tests relied only on the typed subset. A cluster of highly shared sequence variants was judged likely to be a technical artifact of the sequencing pipeline. In both the original and validation cohorts, the classifier was reported to diagnose cytomegalovirus status with high specificity and sensitivity. Presence/absence analyses assumed roughly uniform sequencing depth across donors, an assumption that may not hold. Broadly in line with IMGT annotations, most TCR beta V segments showed up in productive rearrangements about 90% or about 30% of the time in an earlier analysis of 587 of the donors. Strong co-occurrence of HLA alleles, especially DR and DQ, made assigning TCR associations to individual alleles difficult. The study gave a list of over 150 TCR beta chains associated with cytomegalovirus. The 87-base-pair reads could not distinguish some IMGT-functional V segments, including TRBV6-2 and TRBV6-3, so those segments were excluded. A later analysis reported that several top co-occurrence clusters appeared linked to parvovirus B19, influenza, CMV and Epstein-Barr virus. This cohort had only TCR beta chains sequenced, and the lack of alpha or paired-chain data limited which features could be detected. According to the authors, the approach could potentially be generalized to other disease states and immunological phenotypes. Most CMV-associated TCR beta chains appeared to be HLA-restricted in a later analysis, and the HLA associations seemed to be driven largely by CMV exposure. Compared with equally common non-associated chains, HLA-associated TCR beta chains in a later analysis were more clonally expanded and had lower generation probabilities. In a later analysis, around 17,000 TCR beta sequences were associated with specific HLA alleles at a false discovery rate of 0.05. Most TCR sequences were observed very rarely across donors, whereas some public TCRs were present in many individuals. Fewer than 20 rarely observed V segments, including chromosome 9 orphons, were excluded from the earlier analysis of about 600 of the donors because counts were too low. V-gene and J-gene trimming of TCR beta chains was associated with a missense DCLRE1C variant in a later genetic analysis, and the association was replicated in an independent cohort.

Of note for this clone: Its antigen is unknown. Qualities for individual bases were not recorded, and no much larger clone is one base off.

Library preparation used the immunoSEQ multiplex PCR assay. The multiplex PCR relied on a mix of 60 forward primers for TCR Vbeta segments and 13 reverse primers for TCR Jbeta segments. A multiplex PCR assay on genomic DNA amplified the CDR3 region of rearranged TCR beta genes. On the Illumina HiSeq System, the amplified TCR beta libraries were sequenced as 87-base-pair reads. Per the original workflow: A later analysis tallied some 79 million unique TCR beta chains across the roughly 610 repertoires, and approximately 12 million of those chains were shared by two or more donors. Raw reads were error-corrected and collapsed into unique sequences with a nearest-neighbor algorithm that merged closely related sequences to remove PCR and sequencing errors. V, D and J gene segments were assigned by aligning CDR3 sequences to IMGT reference sequences. For a sequence to be retained, a match of at least six nucleotides to both a V gene segment and a J gene segment was required. Rearrangements were classified as productive when the CDR3 lacked stop codons and remained in frame with V and J, and all other rearrangements were classified as non-productive. Following IMGT convention, CDR3 was defined as the stretch from the second conserved V-encoded cysteine to the conserved J-encoded phenylalanine. In an earlier analysis of more than 550 of the donors, sequences lacking an unambiguous match to a single V gene segment were excluded. An earlier analysis of several hundred of the donors called V segments functional above 56.7% productive rearrangements and segregating when the between-donor standard deviation exceeded 5%. A statistical classification framework was built to diagnose cytomegalovirus status from the catalog of TCR beta chain sequences. In a later analysis, V and J genes were assigned by comparing TCR nucleotide sequences against IMGT/GENE-DB human TR gene sequences. The TCRdist pipeline was used in a later analysis to assign CDR3 sequences and most-parsimonious VDJ recombination scenarios. In a later analysis, each TCR beta chain was defined by its CDR3 amino acid sequence together with its V-gene family, and reads lacking a unique V-gene family were excluded. In a later analysis, some 600 highly shared, low-generation-probability nucleotide sequences were removed to address suspected cross-contamination and a sequencing artifact. In a later analysis, a clonal expansion index for each public chain was calculated from normalized within-repertoire ranks of inferred template counts. In a later analysis, generation probabilities were computed with a VDJ recombination model fitted to out-of-frame rearrangements, and the resulting probabilities were checked against IGoR. Hypergeometric tests were used in a later analysis to score TCR-TCR, TCR-HLA and TCR-CMV co-occurrence, with a repertoire-size bias correction applied to the TCR pairs. To estimate false discovery rates, a later analysis permuted the HLA or CMV assignments 20 times. In a later analysis, co-occurring TCRs were grouped using DBSCAN, and TCRdist sequence similarity was added for clustering within HLA-allele-positive subsets. Repertoires with fewer than 30,000 or more than 120,000 public chains, plus five repertoires with anomalous nucleotide sharing, were excluded from co-occurrence clustering. In its TCRdb copy, this immuneACCESS table keeps in-frame sequences only and misses some clones. Where compared with another copy, unresolved V genes explain less than half of these, and the others have no known cause. The V and J calls and clone size come from that table; D and trimming were worked out from the DNA. The sample table shows 100,000 to 150,000 clones, and 60% to 80% are seen once. About 1% of the sample is taken by the ten largest.

In total, roughly 670 healthy bone marrow donors made up the cohort. At the time of sampling, every cohort member was nominally healthy, though immune exposures that went unrecorded were likely present. The donor was CMV seronegative and belonged to the group of over 350 seronegative cohort members. Every donor gave a peripheral blood sample, and the peripheral blood mononuclear cells from that sample were used for TCR beta sequencing. Genomic DNA was extracted from the blood cell samples with the Qiagen DNeasy Blood Extraction Kit. The CDR3 has 14 amino acids, counting the end cysteine and phenylalanine. Solely the CDR3 DNA is kept, with 42 bases framed from the first base. Trimming at the junction amounts to 5 bases on V and 4 bases on J, and the germline ends lie 12 bases apart. Via the germline V gene (reference sequence), CDR1 is LNHDA and CDR2 SQIVND.

The sample comprised PBMCs. The sequence is built from TRBV19 and TRBJ1-3; no D gene can be assigned with confidence. The receptor's source is a male donor in good health and CMV-seronegative. The DNA is as follows: TGTGCCAGTAGTGCCCCCGGGGTCGGAAACACCATATATTTT. The translation is CASSAPGVGNTIYF.